This TCR beta chain was captured by sequencing in a study of blood T cell repertoires in COVID-19. Overall study: Some COVID-19 samples were acute and others convalescent; all came from the United States, Italy and Spain. PBMCs, B-cell-depleted T cells, or T cells provided the cDNA or gDNA that made up the material.

This CDR3 spans 14 amino acids. The germline V and J ends were trimmed by 4 bases and 4 bases, with 11 bases remaining between them. Germline lookup yields CDR1 MNHEY and CDR2 SMNVEV (reference sequence). Per the original data handling: From reference gene primer amplification, estimates of nucleated cell counts were derived. Assay used: immunoSEQ multiplex PCR; TCRdb lists only in-frame clones, some missing. D and trimming were read from the DNA, whereas the V and J calls and clone size are those reported in that table. The repertoire holds under 200,000 clones, with around 83% as singletons. The chain links TRBV27 to TRBJ1-5; D perhaps matches TRBD1 (5 bases). The sequence was collected from a human donor in a cohort sampled during active COVID-19. The specimen was peripheral blood. CDR3 amino acids: CASSWGGRNQPQHF. CDR3 DNA: TGTGCCAGCAGTTGGGGGGGACGAAATCAGCCCCAGCATTTT.